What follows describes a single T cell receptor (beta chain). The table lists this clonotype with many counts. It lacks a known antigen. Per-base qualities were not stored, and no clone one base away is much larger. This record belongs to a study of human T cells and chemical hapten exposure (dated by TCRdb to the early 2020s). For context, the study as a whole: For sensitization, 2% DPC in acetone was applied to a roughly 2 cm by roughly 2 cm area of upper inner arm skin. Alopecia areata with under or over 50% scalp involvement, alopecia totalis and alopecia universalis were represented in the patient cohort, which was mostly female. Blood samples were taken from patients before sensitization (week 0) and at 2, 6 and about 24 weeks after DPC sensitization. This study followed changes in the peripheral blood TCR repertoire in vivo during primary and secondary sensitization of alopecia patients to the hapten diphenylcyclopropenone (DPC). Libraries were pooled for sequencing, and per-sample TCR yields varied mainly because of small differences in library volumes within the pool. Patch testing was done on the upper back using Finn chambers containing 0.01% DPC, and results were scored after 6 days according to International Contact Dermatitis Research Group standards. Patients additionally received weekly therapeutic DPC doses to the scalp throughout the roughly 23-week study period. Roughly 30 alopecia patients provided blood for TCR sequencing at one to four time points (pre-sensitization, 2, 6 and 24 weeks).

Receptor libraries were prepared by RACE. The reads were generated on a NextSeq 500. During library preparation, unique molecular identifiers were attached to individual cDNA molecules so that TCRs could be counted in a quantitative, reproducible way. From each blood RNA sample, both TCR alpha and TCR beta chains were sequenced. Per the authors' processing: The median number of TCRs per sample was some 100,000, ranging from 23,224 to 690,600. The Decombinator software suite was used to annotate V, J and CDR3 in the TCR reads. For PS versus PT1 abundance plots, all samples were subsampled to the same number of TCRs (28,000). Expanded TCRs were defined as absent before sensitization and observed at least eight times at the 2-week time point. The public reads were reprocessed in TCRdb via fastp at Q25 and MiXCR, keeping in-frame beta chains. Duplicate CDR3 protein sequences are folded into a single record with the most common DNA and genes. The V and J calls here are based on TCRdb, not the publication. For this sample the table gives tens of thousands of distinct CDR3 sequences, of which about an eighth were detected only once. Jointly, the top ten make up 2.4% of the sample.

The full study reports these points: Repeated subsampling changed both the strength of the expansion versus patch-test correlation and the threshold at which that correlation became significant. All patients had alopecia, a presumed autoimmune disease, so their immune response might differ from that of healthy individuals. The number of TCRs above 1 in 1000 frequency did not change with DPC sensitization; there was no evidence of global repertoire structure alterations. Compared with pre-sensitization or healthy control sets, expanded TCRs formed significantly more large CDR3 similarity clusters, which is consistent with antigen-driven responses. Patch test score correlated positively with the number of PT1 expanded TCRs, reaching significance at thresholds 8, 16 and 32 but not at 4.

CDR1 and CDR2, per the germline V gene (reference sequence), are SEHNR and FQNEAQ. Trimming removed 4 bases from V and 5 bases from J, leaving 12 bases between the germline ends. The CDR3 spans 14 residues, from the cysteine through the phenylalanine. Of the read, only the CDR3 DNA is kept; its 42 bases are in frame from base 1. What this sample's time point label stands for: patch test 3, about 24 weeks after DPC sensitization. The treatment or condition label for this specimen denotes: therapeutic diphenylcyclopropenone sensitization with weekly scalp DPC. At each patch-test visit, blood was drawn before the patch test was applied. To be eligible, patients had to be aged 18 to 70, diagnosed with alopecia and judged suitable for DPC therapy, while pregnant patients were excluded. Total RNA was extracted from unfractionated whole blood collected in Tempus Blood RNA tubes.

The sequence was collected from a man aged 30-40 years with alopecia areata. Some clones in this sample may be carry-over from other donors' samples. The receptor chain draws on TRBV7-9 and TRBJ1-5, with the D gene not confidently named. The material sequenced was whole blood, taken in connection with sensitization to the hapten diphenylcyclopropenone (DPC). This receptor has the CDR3 CASSSQENHQPQHF. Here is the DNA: TGTGCCAGCAGCTCCCAGGAGAACCATCAGCCCCAGCATTTT. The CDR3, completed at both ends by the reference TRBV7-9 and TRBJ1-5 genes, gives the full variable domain DTGVSQNPRHKITKRGQNVTFRCDPISEHNRLYWYRQTLGQGPEFLTYFQNEAQLEKSRLLSDRFSAERPKGSFSTLEIQRTEQGDSAMYLCASSSQENHQPQHFGDGTRLSIL.